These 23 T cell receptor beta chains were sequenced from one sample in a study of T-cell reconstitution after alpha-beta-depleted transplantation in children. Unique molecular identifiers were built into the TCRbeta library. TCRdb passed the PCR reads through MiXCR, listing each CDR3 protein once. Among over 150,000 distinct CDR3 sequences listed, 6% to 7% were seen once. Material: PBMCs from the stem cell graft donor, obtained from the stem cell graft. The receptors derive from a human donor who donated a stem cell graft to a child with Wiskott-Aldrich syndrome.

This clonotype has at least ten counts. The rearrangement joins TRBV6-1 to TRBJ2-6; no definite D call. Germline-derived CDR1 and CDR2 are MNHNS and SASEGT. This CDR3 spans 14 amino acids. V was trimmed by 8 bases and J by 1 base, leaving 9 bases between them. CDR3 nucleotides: TGTGCCAGCCGAACTCTTTCTGGGGCCAACGTCCTGACTTTC. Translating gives CASRTLSGANVLTF.

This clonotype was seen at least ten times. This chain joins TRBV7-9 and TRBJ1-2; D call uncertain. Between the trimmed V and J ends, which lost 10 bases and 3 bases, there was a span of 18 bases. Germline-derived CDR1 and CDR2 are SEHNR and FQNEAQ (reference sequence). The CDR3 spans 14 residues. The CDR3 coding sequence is TGTGCCACCGATGTTGGTTTGAGGGACTATGGCTACACCTTC. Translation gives CATDVGLRDYGYTF.

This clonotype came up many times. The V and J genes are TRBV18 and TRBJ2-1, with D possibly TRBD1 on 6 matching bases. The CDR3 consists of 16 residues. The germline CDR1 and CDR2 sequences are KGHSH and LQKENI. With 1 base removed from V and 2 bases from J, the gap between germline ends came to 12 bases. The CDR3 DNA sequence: TGTGCCAGCTCACCACAGGGACAAGCGGCCTACAATGAGCAGTTCTTC. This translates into CASSPQGQAAYNEQFF.

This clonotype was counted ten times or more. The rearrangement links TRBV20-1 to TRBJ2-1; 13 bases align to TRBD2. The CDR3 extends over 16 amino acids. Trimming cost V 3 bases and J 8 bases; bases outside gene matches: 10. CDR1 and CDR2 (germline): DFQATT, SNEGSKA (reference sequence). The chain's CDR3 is CSASPGLAGDVDEQFF. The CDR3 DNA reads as TGCAGTGCTAGTCCCGGACTAGCGGGAGATGTGGATGAGCAGTTCTTC.

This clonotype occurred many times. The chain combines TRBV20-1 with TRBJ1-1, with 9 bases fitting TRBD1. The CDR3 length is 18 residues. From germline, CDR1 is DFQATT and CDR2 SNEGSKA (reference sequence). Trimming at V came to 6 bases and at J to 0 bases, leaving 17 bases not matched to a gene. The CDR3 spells CSAHPGSGQGKMNTEAFF. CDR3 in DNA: TGCAGTGCCCACCCCGGGTCGGGACAGGGAAAAATGAACACTGAAGCTTTCTTT.

This CDR3 reads CASSRIPGQTYEQYF. CDR3 DNA: TGTGCCAGCAGCCGAATTCCGGGACAGACATACGAGCAGTACTTC. The J gene is TRBJ2-7, the V gene TRBV3-1, with 7 bases lining up with TRBD1. CDR1 and CDR2 from the germline V gene are LGHDT and YNNKEL (reference sequence). The V and J ends lost 4 bases and 4 bases, in that order; junction bases with no gene match: 10. The CDR3 is 15 residues long.

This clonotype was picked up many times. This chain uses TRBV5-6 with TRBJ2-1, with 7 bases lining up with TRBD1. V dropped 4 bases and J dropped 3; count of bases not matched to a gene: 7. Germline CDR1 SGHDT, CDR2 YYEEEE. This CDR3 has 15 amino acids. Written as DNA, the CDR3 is TGTGCCAGCAGCCAACCGGGACAGAACTACAATGAGCAGTTCTTC. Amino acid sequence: CASSQPGQNYNEQFF.

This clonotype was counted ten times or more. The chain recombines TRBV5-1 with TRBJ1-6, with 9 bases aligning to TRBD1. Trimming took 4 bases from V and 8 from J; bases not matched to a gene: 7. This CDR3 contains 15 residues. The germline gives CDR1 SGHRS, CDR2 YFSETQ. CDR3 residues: CASSLKTGGDSPLHF. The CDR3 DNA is TGCGCCAGCAGCCTGAAGACAGGGGGAGATTCACCCCTCCACTTT.

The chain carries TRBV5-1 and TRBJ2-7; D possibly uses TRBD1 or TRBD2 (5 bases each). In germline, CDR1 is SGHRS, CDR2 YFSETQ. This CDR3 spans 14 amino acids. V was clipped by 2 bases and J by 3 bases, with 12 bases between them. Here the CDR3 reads CASSLGTLDYEQYF. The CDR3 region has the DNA TGCGCCAGCAGCTTAGGGACGTTAGACTACGAGCAGTACTTC. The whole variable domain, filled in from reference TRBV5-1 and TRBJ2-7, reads KAGVTQTPRYLIKTRGQQVTLSCSPISGHRSVSWYQQTPGQGLQFLFEYFSETQRNKGNFPGRFSGRQFSNSRSEMNVSTLELGDSALYLCASSLGTLDYEQYFGPGTRLTVT.

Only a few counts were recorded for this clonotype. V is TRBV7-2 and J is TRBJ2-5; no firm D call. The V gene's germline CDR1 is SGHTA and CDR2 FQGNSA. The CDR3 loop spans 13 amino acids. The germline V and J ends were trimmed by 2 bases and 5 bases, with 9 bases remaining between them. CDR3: CASSLWASETQYF. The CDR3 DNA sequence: TGTGCCAGCAGCTTATGGGCCAGTGAGACCCAGTACTTC. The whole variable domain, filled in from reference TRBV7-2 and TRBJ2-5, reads GAGVSQSPSNKVTEKGKDVELRCDPISGHTALYWYRQSLGQGLEFLIYFQGNSAPDKSGLPSDRFSAERTGGSVSTLTIQRTQQEDSAVYLCASSLWASETQYFGPGTRLLVL.

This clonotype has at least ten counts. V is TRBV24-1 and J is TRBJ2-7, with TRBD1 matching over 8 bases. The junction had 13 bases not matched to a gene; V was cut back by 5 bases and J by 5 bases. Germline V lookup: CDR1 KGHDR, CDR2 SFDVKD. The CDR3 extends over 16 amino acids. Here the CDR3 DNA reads TGTGCCACCAGTGCACCGTCCGGGACAGGTCTCGACGAGCAGTACTTC. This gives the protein CATSAPSGTGLDEQYF.

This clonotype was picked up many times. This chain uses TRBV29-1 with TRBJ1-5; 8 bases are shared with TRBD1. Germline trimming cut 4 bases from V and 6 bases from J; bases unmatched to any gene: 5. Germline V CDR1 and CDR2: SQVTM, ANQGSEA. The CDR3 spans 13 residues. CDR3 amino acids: CSVGGQGGQPQHF. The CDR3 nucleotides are TGCAGCGTTGGTGGACAGGGAGGTCAGCCCCAGCATTTT. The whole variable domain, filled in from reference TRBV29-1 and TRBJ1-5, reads SAVISQKPSRDICQRGTSLTIQCQVDSQVTMMFWYRQQPGQSLTLIATANQGSEATYESGFVIDKFPISRPNLTFSTLTVSNMSPEDSSIYLCSVGGQGGQPQHFGDGTRLSIL.

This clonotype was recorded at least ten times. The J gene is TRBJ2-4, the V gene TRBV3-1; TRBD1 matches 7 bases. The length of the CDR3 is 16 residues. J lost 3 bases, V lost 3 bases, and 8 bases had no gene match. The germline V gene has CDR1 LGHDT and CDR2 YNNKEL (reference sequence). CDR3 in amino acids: CASSHFKGAVKNIQYF. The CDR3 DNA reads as TGTGCCAGCAGCCATTTTAAGGGGGCGGTCAAAAACATTCAGTACTTC. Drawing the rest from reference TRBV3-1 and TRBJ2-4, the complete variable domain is DTAVSQTPKYLVTQMGNDKSIKCEQNLGHDTMYWYKQDSKKFLKIMFSYNNKELIINETVPNRFSPKSPDKAHLNLHINSLELGDSAVYFCASSHFKGAVKNIQYFGAGTRLSVL.

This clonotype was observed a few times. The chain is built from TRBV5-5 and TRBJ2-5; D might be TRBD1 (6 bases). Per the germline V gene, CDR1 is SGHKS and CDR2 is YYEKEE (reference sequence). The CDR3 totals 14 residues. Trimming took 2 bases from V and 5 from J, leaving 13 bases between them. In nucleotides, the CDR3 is TGTGCCAGCAGCTTTGGGGGCGAGGGGGAGACCCAGTACTTC. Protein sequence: CASSFGGEGETQYF.

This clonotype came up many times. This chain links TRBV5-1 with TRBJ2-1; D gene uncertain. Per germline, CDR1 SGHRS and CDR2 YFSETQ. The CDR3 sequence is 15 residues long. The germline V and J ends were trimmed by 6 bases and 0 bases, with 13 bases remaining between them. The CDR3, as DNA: TGCGCCAGCACCACGGGCAGGAGCTCCTACAATGAGCAGTTCTTC. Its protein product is CASTTGRSSYNEQFF.

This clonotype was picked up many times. The CDR3 DNA reads as TGTGCCAGCCAGGGTCGGAACACCGGGGAGCTGTTTTTT. It translates to CASQGRNTGELFF. The chain links TRBV27 to TRBJ2-2; TRBD1 might be the D (5 bases). CDR1 is MNHEY, CDR2 SMNVEV, per germline (reference sequence). The CDR3 consists of 13 residues. V was trimmed by 8 bases and J by 1 base, leaving 8 bases between them.

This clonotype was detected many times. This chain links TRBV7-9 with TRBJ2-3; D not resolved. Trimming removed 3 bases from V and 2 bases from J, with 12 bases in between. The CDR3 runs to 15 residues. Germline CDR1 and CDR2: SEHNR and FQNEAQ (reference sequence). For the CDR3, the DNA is TGTGCCAGCAGCTTTGGGCAGGAAAACACAGATACGCAGTATTTT. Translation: CASSFGQENTDTQYF.

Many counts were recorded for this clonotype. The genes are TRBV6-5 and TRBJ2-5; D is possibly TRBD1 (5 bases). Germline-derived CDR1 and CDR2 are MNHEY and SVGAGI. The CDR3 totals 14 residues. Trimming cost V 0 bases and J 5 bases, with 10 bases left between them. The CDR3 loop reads CASSYSPGLETQYF. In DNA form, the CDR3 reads TGTGCCAGCAGTTACTCGCCAGGGCTCGAGACCCAGTACTTC.

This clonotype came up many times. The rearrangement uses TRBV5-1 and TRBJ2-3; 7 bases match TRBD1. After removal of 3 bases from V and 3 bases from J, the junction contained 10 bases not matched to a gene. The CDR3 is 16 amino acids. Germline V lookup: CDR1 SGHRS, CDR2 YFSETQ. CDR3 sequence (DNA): TGCGCCAGCAGCTCAAGCCGACAGGGTGGGACAGATACGCAGTATTTT. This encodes CASSSSRQGGTDTQYF.

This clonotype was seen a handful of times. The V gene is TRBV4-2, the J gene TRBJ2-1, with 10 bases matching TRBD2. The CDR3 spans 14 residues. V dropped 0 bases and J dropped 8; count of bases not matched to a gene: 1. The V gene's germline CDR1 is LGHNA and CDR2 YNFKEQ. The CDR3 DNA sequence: TGTGCCAGCAGCCAAGAGGGGACTAGCGATGAGCAGTTCTTC. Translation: CASSQEGTSDEQFF.

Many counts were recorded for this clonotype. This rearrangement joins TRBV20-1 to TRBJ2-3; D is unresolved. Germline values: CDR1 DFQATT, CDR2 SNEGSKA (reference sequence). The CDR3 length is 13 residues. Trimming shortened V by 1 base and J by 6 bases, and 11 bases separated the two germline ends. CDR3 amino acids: CSARATLRDTQYF. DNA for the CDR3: TGCAGTGCTAGAGCGACTCTTAGGGATACGCAGTATTTT.

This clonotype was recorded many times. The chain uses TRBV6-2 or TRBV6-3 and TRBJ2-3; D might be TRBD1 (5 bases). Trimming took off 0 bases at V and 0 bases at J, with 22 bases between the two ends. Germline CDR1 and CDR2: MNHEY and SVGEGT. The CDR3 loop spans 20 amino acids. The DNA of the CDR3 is TGTGCCAGCAGTTACTCGAAGGTCCCAGGGCCTCATTCTAGCACAGATACGCAGTATTTT. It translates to CASSYSKVPGPHSSTDTQYF.

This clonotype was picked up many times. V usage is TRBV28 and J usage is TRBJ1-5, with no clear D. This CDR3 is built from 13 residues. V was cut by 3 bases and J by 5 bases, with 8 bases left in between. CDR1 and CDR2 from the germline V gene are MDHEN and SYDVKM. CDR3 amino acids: CASSFVEHQPQHF. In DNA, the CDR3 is TGTGCCAGCAGTTTTGTGGAGCATCAGCCCCAGCATTTT.